This T cell receptor (beta chain) was documented in a study of beta chain features in type 1 diabetes. This clone was observed a few times. What was sequenced were expressed TCRB transcripts, since all of the isolated RNA had been reverse transcribed. Sequencing was performed with immunoSEQ multiplex PCR; in TCRdb, only in-frame clones are kept and a portion is missing. The table has 900,000 or so clones, under 20% seen once. The germline CDR1 and CDR2 sequences are SGHDN and FVKESK. The CDR3 runs to 13 residues. V dropped 1 base and J dropped 5 bases, with 8 bases sitting between them. Material for sequencing was naive CD4+ T cells from blood. The chain couples TRBV14 to TRBJ2-5, with D unclear. This clonotype was obtained from a young woman in good health. Here the CDR3 DNA reads TGTGCCAGCAGCCAAGTGGCGGCGGAGACCCAGTACTTC. It yields the protein CASSQVAAETQYF.